The 20 T cell receptor beta chains presented below share a single source sample, sequenced in a study of regulatory T cells in long-lasting Graves disease. Construction of TCR beta libraries relied on iRepertoire HTBI primers and on Arm-PCR targeting CDR3 regions. TCRdb reanalysed the multiplex PCR reads using MiXCR and keeps one entry per CDR3 protein. The sample records 400,000 to 500,000 distinct CDR3 sequences, around 20% being singletons. Time point meaning: persistent/refractory GD, antithyroid drugs over 5 years with positive TRAb. There was RNA extracted from PBMCs, and the TCR library was made from it. The source was peripheral blood mononuclear cells (PBMCs), collected when the disease was refractory, from a patient treated with antithyroid drugs. Receptors were obtained from a female donor with Graves disease.

This rearrangement joins TRBV10-3 to TRBJ2-5; D may match TRBD1 or TRBD2 (5 bases each). Trimming took off 2 bases at V and 6 bases at J, with 10 bases between the two ends. The CDR3 length is 13 residues. In germline, CDR1 is ENHRY, CDR2 SYGVKD. The CDR3 nucleotides read TGTGCCATCAGTGAGGTTTCGGGACAGACCCAGTACTTC. Translated, it gives CAISEVSGQTQYF.

Ten or more counts support this clonotype. This chain links TRBV2 with TRBJ1-4; 10 bases line up with TRBD1. From germline, CDR1 is SNHLY and CDR2 FYNNEI. The junction had 7 bases not matched to a gene; V was cut back by 10 bases and J by 8 bases. This CDR3 is built from 13 residues. The CDR3 DNA follows: TGTGCCACCCGAGGGACAGGGGTGGAAAAACTGTTTTTT. It yields the protein CATRGTGVEKLFF. The whole variable domain, remainder taken from reference TRBV2 and TRBJ1-4, is EPEVTQTPSHQVTQMGQEVILRCVPISNHLYFYWYRQILGQKVEFLVSFYNNEISEKSEIFDDQFSVERPDGSNFTLKIRSTKLEDSAMYFCATRGTGVEKLFFGSGTQLSVL.

There are many counts of this clonotype. V and J are TRBV20-1 and TRBJ1-1; D is unclear. The CDR3 runs to 12 residues. CDR1 is DFQATT and CDR2 is SNEGSKA in the germline V gene (reference sequence). V lost 0 bases and J lost 4, with 6 bases in between. CDR3 sequence reads: CSAREGSTEAFF. CDR3 nucleotides: TGCAGTGCTAGAGAGGGGTCCACTGAAGCTTTCTTT.

The V and J genes are TRBV20-1 and TRBJ1-1, with D hard to call. The CDR3 has 12 residues. The germline CDR1 and CDR2 sequences are DFQATT and SNEGSKA (reference sequence). The germline V and J ends were trimmed by 3 bases and 2 bases, with 7 bases remaining between them. CDR3 sequence: CSARRQNTEAFF. The CDR3 nucleotides read TGCAGTGCTAGGAGACAAAACACTGAAGCTTTCTTT.

This clonotype was seen at least ten times. This chain connects TRBV6-1 to TRBJ1-2; D remains unclear. CDR1 MNHNS and CDR2 SASEGT come from the germline V gene. Trimming shortened V by 0 bases and J by 6 bases, and 14 bases separated the two germline ends. CDR3 size: 15 residues. The CDR3, as DNA: TGTGCCAGCAGTGAAGCCCCCACAACAGTGAATGGCTACACCTTC. This sequence encodes CASSEAPTTVNGYTF.

This clonotype was detected many times. This chain joins TRBV20-1 and TRBJ1-2; 7 bases fit TRBD1. V lost 6 bases, J lost 2 bases, and 6 bases stayed unmatched. Germline lookup yields CDR1 DFQATT and CDR2 SNEGSKA (reference sequence). The CDR3 sequence is 13 residues long. The CDR3, as DNA: TGCAGTGCGACGAGGACAGGAAACTATGGCTACACCTTC. Amino acid sequence: CSATRTGNYGYTF.

Of note for this clonotype: A single base separates this from a much larger clone, so it may be a read error. The CDR3 protein is CASGPTLAVNTGELFF. As DNA, the CDR3 is TGTGCCAGCGGCCCCACCTTGGCGGTGAACACCGGGGAGCTGTTTTTT. This chain connects TRBV2 to TRBJ2-2, with D uncertain. The V gene lost 8 bases and the J gene lost 1 base, with 17 bases spanning the gap. Germline CDR1 SNHLY, CDR2 FYNNEI. The CDR3 consists of 16 residues.

This clonotype has at least ten counts. In DNA, the CDR3 is TGTGCCAGCAGTTTAAGGGAGGGGACCGCGTACCCTTATAGCAATCAGCCCCAGCATTTT. Its translation: CASSLREGTAYPYSNQPQHF. V gene TRBV12-3 or TRBV12-4 combines with J gene TRBJ1-5; the D gene is possibly TRBD1 (5 bases). The CDR3 has 20 residues. V was pared by 2 bases and J by 0 bases, with 23 bases between.

The chain carries TRBV20-1 and TRBJ2-1; 8 nucleotides match TRBD2. The CDR3 covers 14 residues. With V trimmed by 5 bases and J by 4 bases, 7 bases remained unmatched. Germline V gives CDR1 DFQATT, CDR2 SNEGSKA (reference sequence). CDR3 loop: CSAAGTSFYNEQFF. CDR3 nucleotide sequence: TGCAGTGCTGCCGGGACTAGTTTTTACAATGAGCAGTTCTTC.

The chain uses TRBV20-1 and TRBJ2-5; 7 positions match TRBD2. This CDR3 has 16 residues. Germline CDR1 and CDR2: DFQATT and SNEGSKA (reference sequence). V gave up 3 bases and J gave up 5 bases; unmatched junction bases: 15. Here the CDR3 DNA reads TGCAGTGCTAGGCCCCTACTAGCGACCTGGGGGGAGACCCAGTACTTC. This translates into CSARPLLATWGETQYF.

This clonotype was counted many times. The gene calls are TRBV30 and TRBJ1-1; no clear D. Trimming pared 4 bases from V and 6 bases from J, leaving 15 bases between. Germline CDR1 reads GTSNPN; CDR2 reads SVGIG (reference sequence). CDR3 length: 13 residues. The CDR3 here is CAWIRAHTAEAFF. CDR3 DNA: TGTGCCTGGATCCGCGCCCACACGGCTGAAGCTTTCTTT.

This clonotype has a count of ten or more. The V call is TRBV20-1, the J call TRBJ2-5; no reliable D call. CDR1 is DFQATT and CDR2 is SNEGSKA in the germline V gene (reference sequence). This CDR3 has 13 amino acids. V was shortened by 1 base and J by 0 bases, with 6 bases between the two germline ends. For the CDR3, the DNA is TGCAGTGCTAGAGGCAAATACCAAGAGACCCAGTACTTC. Its translation: CSARGKYQETQYF.

The chain links TRBV2 to TRBJ1-4, with D maybe TRBD1 (5 bases). Germline CDR1 is SNHLY and CDR2 is FYNNEI. V dropped 8 bases and J dropped 0 bases, with 7 bases sitting between them. The CDR3 totals 13 residues. This CDR3 is CASVGPTNEKLFF. The CDR3 region has the DNA TGTGCCAGCGTGGGGCCAACTAATGAAAAACTGTTTTTT.

This chain joins TRBV12-3 or TRBV12-4 and TRBJ2-3; 12 bases map to TRBD2. V dropped 3 bases and J dropped 2; count of bases not matched to a gene: 9. The CDR3 covers 18 residues. The CDR3: CASSFILAGGPVTDTQYF. Here the CDR3 DNA reads TGTGCCAGCAGTTTCATCCTAGCGGGAGGGCCGGTCACAGATACGCAGTATTTT.

This clonotype was counted at least ten times. The chain recombines TRBV6-1 with TRBJ1-5; D is ambiguous. The germline V gene has CDR1 MNHNS and CDR2 SASEGT. Trimming pared 7 bases from V and 7 bases from J, leaving 14 bases between. This CDR3 comprises 13 residues. The DNA of the CDR3 is TGTGCCAGCACCCACCATCCCAGCCAGCCCCAGCATTTT. Translated: CASTHHPSQPQHF.

The chain employs TRBV5-6 and TRBJ2-7; D gene uncertain. The CDR3 totals 11 residues. CDR1 and CDR2 from the germline V gene are SGHDT and YYEEEE. V was shortened by 3 bases and J by 4 bases, with 5 bases between the two germline ends. CDR3 in amino acids: CASSSIYEQYF. CDR3 DNA sequence: TGTGCCAGCAGCTCTATTTACGAGCAGTACTTC.

This clonotype was counted at least ten times. The chain carries TRBV7-8 and TRBJ1-4; 11 nucleotides align to TRBD1. The CDR3 extends over 18 amino acids. Looked up from germline, CDR1 is SGHVS and CDR2 is FQNEAQ. V lost 5 bases to trimming and J lost 8 bases; unmatched junction nucleotides: 16. The CDR3 spells CASSARRTGGAGDEKLFF. The CDR3 region has the DNA TGTGCCAGCAGCGCCCGTCGGACAGGGGGCGCGGGAGACGAAAAACTGTTTTTT.

This chain links TRBV11-3 with TRBJ1-3, with D hard to call. Germline CDR1 reads SGHNT; CDR2 reads YENEEA. The CDR3 contains 16 residues. The V and J ends lost 5 bases and 4 bases respectively, with 18 bases between them. The CDR3 DNA sequence: TGTGCCAGCAGCACCGGTGGGCGAAACCTAGGAAACACCATATATTTT. Translation gives CASSTGGRNLGNTIYF.

The gene calls are TRBV29-1 and TRBJ1-1; maybe TRBD1 (5 bases). The CDR3 is 15 residues long. From germline, CDR1 is SQVTM and CDR2 ANQGSEA. Trimming left V 3 bases short and J 5 bases short, with 19 bases between. CDR3 in DNA: TGCAGCGTTGATGGTCGACCGGGGGAAAGGACTGAAGCTTTCTTT. Translating gives CSVDGRPGERTEAFF.

This clonotype showed up many times. The chain links TRBV7-9 to TRBJ1-1; D is uncertain. CDR3 length: 15 residues. The V and J ends lost 3 bases and 2 bases respectively, with 13 bases between them. CDR1 is SEHNR, CDR2 FQNEAQ, per germline (reference sequence). The CDR3 reads CASSFFQRGNTEAFF. CDR3 nucleotide sequence: TGTGCCAGCAGCTTTTTTCAGCGGGGTAACACTGAAGCTTTCTTT.